This TCR beta chain is drawn from a study of T cell responses to AZD1222 COVID-19 vaccine. Points from the study as a whole: Dominant at 160-218 and 743-854, vaccine-associated CD4 TCRs also spanned spike.

With regard to this clone: What it binds is not known.

Germline V gene sequence: CDR1 MNHNS, CDR2 SASEGT. V was pared by 0 bases and J by 6 bases, with 4 bases of the junction left unmatched. The CDR3 runs to 15 residues. Second doses at about 4 or about 12 weeks were pooled. Sequenced by immunoSEQ multiplex PCR; TCRdb stores in-frame clones only, minus some. The repertoire holds approximately 84,000 clones, with roughly 85% as singletons. Sequencing was performed on peripheral blood, taken 28 days after the second AZD1222 dose. This chain uses TRBV6-1 with TRBJ1-4; 7 bases fit TRBD1. The clonotype was recovered from an adult who received the AZD1222 COVID-19 vaccine. The CDR3 DNA is TGTGCCAGCAGTGAAGCGGGGACAGAAGATGAAAAACTGTTTTTT. Translated: CASSEAGTEDEKLFF.